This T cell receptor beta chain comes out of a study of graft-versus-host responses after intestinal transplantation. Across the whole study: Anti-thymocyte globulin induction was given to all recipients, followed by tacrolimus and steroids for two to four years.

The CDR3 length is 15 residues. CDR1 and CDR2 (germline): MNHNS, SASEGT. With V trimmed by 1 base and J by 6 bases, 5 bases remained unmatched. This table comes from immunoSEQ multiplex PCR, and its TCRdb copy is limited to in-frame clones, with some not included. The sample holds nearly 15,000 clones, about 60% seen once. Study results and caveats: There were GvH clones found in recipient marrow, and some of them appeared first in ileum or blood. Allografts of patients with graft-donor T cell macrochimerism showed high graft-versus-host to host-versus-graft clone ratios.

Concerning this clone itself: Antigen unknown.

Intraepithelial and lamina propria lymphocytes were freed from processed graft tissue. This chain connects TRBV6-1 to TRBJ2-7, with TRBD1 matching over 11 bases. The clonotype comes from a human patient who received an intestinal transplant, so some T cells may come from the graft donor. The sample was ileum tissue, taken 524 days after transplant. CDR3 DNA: TGTGCCAGCAGTGAAGGGACAGGGGGCGCGGCCGAGCAGTACTTC. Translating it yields CASSEGTGGAAEQYF.